This entry lists 11 T cell receptor beta chains sequenced from one sample in a study of human T cells and chemical hapten exposure. From the RACE reads, TCRdb called clonotypes with MiXCR, one entry per CDR3 protein. The sample includes 30,000 or so distinct CDR3 sequences, nearly 7.5% of them seen just once. As to time point: healthy volunteer bleed at 2 weeks. Extraction of total RNA was performed on unfractionated whole blood. Source material: whole blood. The receptors originated from a human donor in good health. Some clones in this sample may be carry-over from other donors' samples.

This clonotype appeared many times. The chain uses TRBV5-4 and TRBJ2-2; the D call may be TRBD1 or TRBD2 (5 bases each). V lost 0 bases, J lost 0 bases, and 6 bases lay in between. Germline CDR1 is SGHNT and CDR2 is YYREEE (reference sequence). The CDR3 spans 15 residues. The CDR3: CASSLGGANTGELFF. The CDR3 DNA sequence: TGTGCCAGCAGCTTGGGAGGGGCGAACACCGGGGAGCTGTTTTTT.

V is TRBV7-9 and J is TRBJ1-6, with D uncertain. V shed 1 base and J shed 9 bases, with 4 bases lying between them. The length of the CDR3 is 12 residues. CDR1 is SEHNR and CDR2 is FQNEAQ in the germline V gene (reference sequence). The CDR3 DNA follows: TGTGCCAGCAGCTTAGTTACTTCACCCCTCCACTTT. Translated: CASSLVTSPLHF.

This clonotype was detected a few times. The genes are TRBV25-1 and TRBJ2-7, with 9 bases lining up with TRBD2. V lost 2 bases and J lost 9; bases outside the gene matches: 8. The CDR3 spans 14 residues. CDR1 is MGHDK and CDR2 is SYGVNS in the germline V gene. CDR3 coding DNA: TGTGCCAGCAGTGAACGAAGCGGGGGGTTTCTGCAGTACTTC. Its translation is CASSERSGGFLQYF.

This clonotype was observed at least ten times. The rearrangement links TRBV3-1 to TRBJ1-1, with D unresolved. V was shortened by 0 bases and J by 5 bases, with 16 bases between the two germline ends. CDR1 is LGHDT and CDR2 is YNNKEL in the germline V gene (reference sequence). This CDR3 spans 16 amino acids. The CDR3 protein is CASSQEGIYVGTEAFF. CDR3 sequence (DNA): TGTGCCAGCAGCCAAGAAGGGATATACGTGGGGACTGAAGCTTTCTTT.

This clonotype was seen only a few times. The V and J genes are TRBV28 and TRBJ2-2; TRBD1 matches 8 bases. CDR1 MDHEN and CDR2 SYDVKM come from the germline V gene. With V trimmed by 6 bases and J by 4 bases, 16 bases remained unmatched. There are 18 residues in the CDR3. This chain's CDR3 is CASRLRRGQYSGTGELFF. The CDR3 DNA is TGTGCCAGCAGGCTCCGCAGGGGGCAGTACTCTGGCACCGGGGAGCTGTTTTTT.

This clonotype was recorded at least ten times. The CDR3 spells CASSLRQMNTEAFF. CDR3 coding DNA: TGTGCCAGCAGTCTCCGACAGATGAACACTGAAGCTTTCTTT. The chain uses TRBV28 and TRBJ1-1; the D gene is possibly TRBD1 (5 bases). V shed 5 bases and J shed 0 bases, with 10 bases lying between them. This CDR3 is built from 14 residues. Germline CDR1 MDHEN, CDR2 SYDVKM.

This chain joins TRBV28 and TRBJ2-7; D assignment may be TRBD1 or TRBD2 (5 bases each). V lost 2 bases, J lost 7 bases, and 12 bases lay in between. CDR3 length: 13 amino acids. Germline V gives CDR1 MDHEN, CDR2 SYDVKM. This chain's CDR3 is CASSLRPWGEQYF. The CDR3 DNA sequence: TGTGCCAGCAGTTTAAGGCCCTGGGGGGAGCAGTACTTC.

There are many counts of this clonotype. The chain links TRBV20-1 to TRBJ2-1; TRBD2 aligns across 9 bases. The J segment lost 3 bases and the V segment lost 6 bases, leaving 6 bases of the junction unmatched. This CDR3 comprises 14 residues. CDR1 is DFQATT, CDR2 SNEGSKA, per germline (reference sequence). CDR3: CSAPRLADYNEQFF. The CDR3 DNA reads as TGCAGTGCCCCCAGACTAGCGGACTACAATGAGCAGTTCTTC.

This clonotype has a handful of counts. The rearrangement uses TRBV20-1 and TRBJ1-1, with a weak D call TRBD1 (6 bases). Between the trimmed V and J ends, which lost 0 bases and 3 bases, there was a span of 17 bases. The CDR3 extends over 16 amino acids. Germline V gives CDR1 DFQATT, CDR2 SNEGSKA (reference sequence). This chain's CDR3 is CSARDERGGSDTEAFF. CDR3 bases: TGCAGTGCTAGAGATGAGAGGGGGGGTAGTGACACTGAAGCTTTCTTT.

The chain links TRBV24-1 to TRBJ1-2; perhaps TRBD1 as D (5 bases). Germline CDR1 reads KGHDR; CDR2 reads SFDVKD. V shed 5 bases and J shed 8 bases, with 14 bases lying between them. This CDR3 spans 13 amino acids. CDR3 sequence reads: CATSAGPGRGYTF. The CDR3 DNA is TGTGCCACCAGTGCCGGCCCGGGGCGAGGCTACACCTTC.

A few counts support this clonotype. The chain couples TRBV29-1 to TRBJ1-2; TRBD1 matches at 7 bases. This CDR3 contains 14 residues. J gave up 4 bases and V 4 bases, and 9 bases lay outside the gene matches. CDR1 SQVTM and CDR2 ANQGSEA come from the germline V gene. The CDR3 region is CSVGGDRQSYGYTF. DNA of the CDR3: TGCAGCGTTGGGGGGGACAGACAATCCTATGGCTACACCTTC.